This T cell receptor (beta chain) was documented in a study of siplizumab effects on memory and regulatory T cells (dated 2019 in TCRdb). The study in broad terms: The effect of the anti-CD2 antibody siplizumab on alloreactive T-cell subsets was examined in allogeneic mixed lymphocyte reactions constructed from human PBMCs. Study-wide findings and limitations: Because sequences at frequencies below about 10^-5 were poorly captured, only a minor fraction of alloreactive clones could be mapped back to unstimulated subsets. Among mappable alloreactive CD4+ clones, an average Treg-derived fraction of about 70% was observed with siplizumab, compared with less than 35% in control reactions. Greater diversity appeared to be present in unstimulated naive T cells than in memory T cells, and a substantial contribution to the alloresponse seemed to be made by naive cells. The cumulative frequency of alloreactive sequences traceable to unstimulated CD4+ memory T cells was significantly reduced by siplizumab. Roughly 80-97% of proliferating CD4+ or CD8+ clones could not be assigned a naive or memory phenotype. Whether proliferating Tregs from siplizumab cultures actually had suppressive function was not functionally confirmed.

A note on this clone: Its cognate antigen has yet to be identified. Base qualities are not at hand, and no much larger clone is one base apart.

TCRbeta CDR3 sequencing was performed on sorted unstimulated T cells and on proliferating T cells recovered from mixed lymphocyte reactions. Fresh whole blood from some ten HLA-typed healthy donors was used as the source from which PBMCs were isolated. To map where alloreactive clones came from, CD4+ non-regulatory T cells in the unstimulated state were FACS-sorted. Receptor amplification or capture employed the immunoSEQ multiplex PCR assay. Each sample had 10^5 or so TCR templates assayed by the deep sequencing platform. Genomic DNA extracted from sorted T cells was used for TCRbeta CDR3 sequencing. Regarding the original processing steps: The R programming language was used for clonal analysis of the TCRbeta CDR3 data. Comparing unstimulated samples against CFSE-low samples taken after the reaction was how alloreactive CD4+ and CD8+ clones were defined. Regulatory or non-regulatory origin of alloreactive CD4+ clones was assigned by matching sequences to the sorted unstimulated Treg and non-Treg repertoires. This is the immuneACCESS table as TCRdb keeps it, with only in-frame sequences that have V and J called. A part of the clones is gone; compared with another copy, unresolved V genes explain less than half, and the rest is unexplained. That table furnishes V, J and clone size, whereas the DNA furnished D and trimming. The sample table lists 95,000 to 130,000 clones, roughly 94% of them with a count of one. The ten largest account for roughly 1.8% of the sample.

The CDR3 contains 10 residues, cysteine and phenylalanine counted. The sequence is cut down to CDR3 DNA, 30 bases in frame from base 1. Trimming costs V 4 bases and J 10 bases, and their ends lie 8 bases apart. Based on the germline V gene (reference sequence), the CDR1 and CDR2 sequences are DFQATT and SNEGSKA. The receptor's source is a human donor in good health. Sequenced sample: non-Treg CD4+ T cells sorted from blood. The cell subset or site tag for this specimen amounts to: FACS-sorted unstimulated CD4+ non-regulatory T cells. The rearrangement combines TRBV20-1 with TRBJ2-1; TRBD1 is a weak D gene call, 6 bases matching. The DNA sequence follows: TGCAGTGCTACGGACAGAGAGCAGTTCTTC. Its protein product is CSATDREQFF.